Below are 4 T cell receptor beta chains sequenced from a single sample in a study of shared clonotypes between healthy human individuals. Profiled with immunoSEQ multiplex PCR; TCRdb holds only in-frame clones, not every one. Found here are almost 750,000 clones, around 70% of them singletons; the top ten hold more than 1.5%. The sequenced sample consisted of memory CD4+ T cells sorted from blood. The subset here: CD45RA-negative fraction. These receptors were collected from a woman younger than 45 in good health.

The chain recombines TRBV13 with TRBJ1-5, with D possibly being TRBD1 (6 bases). V was cut by 2 bases and J by 2 bases, with 10 bases left in between. CDR1 PRHDT and CDR2 FYEKMQ come from the germline V gene (reference sequence). The CDR3 spans 15 residues. The CDR3 protein is CASSLRAGGNQPQHF. CDR3 coding DNA: TGTGCCAGCAGCTTACGCGCAGGGGGCAATCAGCCCCAGCATTTT. Full variable domain (outside the CDR3, taken from reference TRBV13 and TRBJ1-5): AAGVIQSPRHLIKEKRETATLKCYPIPRHDTVYWYQQGPGQDPQFLISFYEKMQSDKGSIPDRFSAQQFSDYHSELNMSSLELGDSALYFCASSLRAGGNQPQHFGDGTRLSIL.

The chain uses TRBV7-9 and TRBJ2-5, with D possibly called TRBD1 or TRBD2 (5 bases each). The V gene's germline CDR1 is SEHNR and CDR2 FQNEAQ (reference sequence). Trimming removed 4 bases from V and 9 bases from J, with 15 bases in between. The CDR3 consists of 13 residues. Written as DNA, the CDR3 is TGTGCCAGCAGCTCGGGACCTTCGGGGTCCCAGTACTTC. Protein product: CASSSGPSGSQYF. The whole variable domain, filled in from reference TRBV7-9 and TRBJ2-5, reads DTGVSQNPRHKITKRGQNVTFRCDPISEHNRLYWYRQTLGQGPEFLTYFQNEAQLEKSRLLSDRFSAERPKGSFSTLEIQRTEQGDSAMYLCASSSGPSGSQYFGPGTRLLVL.

The chain joins TRBV11-1 to TRBJ2-5; D possibly corresponds to TRBD2 (6 bases). Looked up from germline, CDR1 is SGHAT and CDR2 is FQDESV (reference sequence). V was pared by 4 bases and J by 2 bases, with 11 bases between. The length of the CDR3 is 14 residues. CDR3 residues: CASSYIAAQETQYF. The CDR3 nucleotides are TGTGCCAGCAGCTATATAGCGGCACAAGAGACCCAGTACTTC.

V is TRBV5-1 and J is TRBJ2-3, with 9 bases that match TRBD2. Germline V gene data show CDR1 as SGHRS and CDR2 as YFSETQ. V lost 4 bases and J lost 7; bases outside the gene matches: 7. The CDR3 sequence is 14 residues long. The CDR3 is CASSGGTSTNTQYF. CDR3 nucleotide sequence: TGCGCCAGCAGCGGGGGGACTAGCACCAATACGCAGTATTTT.